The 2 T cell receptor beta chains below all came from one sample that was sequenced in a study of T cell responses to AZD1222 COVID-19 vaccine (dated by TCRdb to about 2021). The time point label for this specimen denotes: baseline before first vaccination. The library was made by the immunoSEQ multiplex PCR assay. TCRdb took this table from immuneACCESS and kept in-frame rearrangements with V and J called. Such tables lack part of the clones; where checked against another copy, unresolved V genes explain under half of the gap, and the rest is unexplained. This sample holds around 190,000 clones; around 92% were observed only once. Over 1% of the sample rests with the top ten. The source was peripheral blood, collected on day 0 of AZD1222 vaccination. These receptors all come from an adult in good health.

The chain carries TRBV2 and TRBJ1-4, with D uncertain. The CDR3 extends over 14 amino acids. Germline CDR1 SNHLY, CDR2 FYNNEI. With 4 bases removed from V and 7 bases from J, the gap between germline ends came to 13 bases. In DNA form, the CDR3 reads TGTGCCAGCAGTGTGGGTACCGCGGGTGAAAAACTGTTTTTT. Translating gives CASSVGTAGEKLFF.

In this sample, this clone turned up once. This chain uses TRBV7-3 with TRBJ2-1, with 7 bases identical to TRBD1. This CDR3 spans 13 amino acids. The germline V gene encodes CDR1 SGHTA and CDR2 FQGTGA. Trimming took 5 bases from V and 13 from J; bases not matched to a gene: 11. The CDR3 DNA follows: TGTGCCAGCAGCCGGACCCCCGGGGACAGTCAGTTCTTC. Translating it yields CASSRTPGDSQFF.